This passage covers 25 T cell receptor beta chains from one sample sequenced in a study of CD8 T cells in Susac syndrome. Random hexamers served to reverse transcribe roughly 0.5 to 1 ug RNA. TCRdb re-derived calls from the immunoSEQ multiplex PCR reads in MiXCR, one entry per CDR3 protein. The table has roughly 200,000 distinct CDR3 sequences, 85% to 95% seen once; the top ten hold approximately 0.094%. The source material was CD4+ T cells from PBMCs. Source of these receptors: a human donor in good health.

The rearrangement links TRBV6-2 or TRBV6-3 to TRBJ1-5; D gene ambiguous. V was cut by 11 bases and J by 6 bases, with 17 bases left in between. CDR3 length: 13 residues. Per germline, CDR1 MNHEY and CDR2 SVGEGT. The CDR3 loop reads CAVEEEDRQPQHF. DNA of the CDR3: TGTGCCGTGGAAGAAGAGGATCGTCAGCCCCAGCATTTT.

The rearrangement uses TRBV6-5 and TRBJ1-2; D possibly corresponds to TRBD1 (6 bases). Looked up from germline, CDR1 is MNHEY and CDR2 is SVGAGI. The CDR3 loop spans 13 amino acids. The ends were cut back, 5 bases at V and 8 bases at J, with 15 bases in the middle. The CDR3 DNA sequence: TGTGCCAGCAGTAGGGGGAGCGGTGGAGGCTACACCTTC. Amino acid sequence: CASSRGSGGGYTF.

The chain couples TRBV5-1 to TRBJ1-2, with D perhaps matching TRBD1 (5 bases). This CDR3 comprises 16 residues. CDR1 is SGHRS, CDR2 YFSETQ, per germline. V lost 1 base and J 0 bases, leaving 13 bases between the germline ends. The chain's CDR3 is CASSLFGTTTNYGYTF. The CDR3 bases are TGCGCCAGCAGCTTGTTTGGGACGACTACTAACTATGGCTACACCTTC.

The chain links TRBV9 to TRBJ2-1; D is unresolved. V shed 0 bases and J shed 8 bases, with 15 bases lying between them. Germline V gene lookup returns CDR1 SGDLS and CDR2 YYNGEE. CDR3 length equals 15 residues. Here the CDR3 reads CASSVDQAPGDEQFF. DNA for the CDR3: TGTGCCAGCAGCGTAGATCAGGCTCCTGGTGATGAGCAGTTCTTC.

The CDR3 DNA reads as TGTGCCAGCAGCCAAGCCCCCGCGGACACCGTACGGTACTTC. It translates to CASSQAPADTVRYF. This chain joins TRBV3-1 and TRBJ2-7; a possible D gene is TRBD1 (5 bases). The germline CDR1 and CDR2 sequences are LGHDT and YNNKEL (reference sequence). The V and J ends lost 1 base and 12 bases respectively, with 19 bases between them. The CDR3 has 14 residues.

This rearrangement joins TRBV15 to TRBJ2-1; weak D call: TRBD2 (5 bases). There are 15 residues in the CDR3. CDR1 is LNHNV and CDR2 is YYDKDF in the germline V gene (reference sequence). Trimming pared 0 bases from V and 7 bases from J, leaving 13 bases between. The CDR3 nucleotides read TGTGCCACCAGCAGAGATGGAGGACGGGAAAATGAGCAGTTCTTC. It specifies CATSRDGGRENEQFF.

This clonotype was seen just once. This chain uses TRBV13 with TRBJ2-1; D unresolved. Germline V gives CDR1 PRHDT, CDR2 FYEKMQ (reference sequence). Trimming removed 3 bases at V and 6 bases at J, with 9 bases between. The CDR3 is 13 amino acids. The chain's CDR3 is CASSFTYSNEQFF. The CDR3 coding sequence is TGTGCCAGCAGCTTCACCTACAGCAATGAGCAGTTCTTC.

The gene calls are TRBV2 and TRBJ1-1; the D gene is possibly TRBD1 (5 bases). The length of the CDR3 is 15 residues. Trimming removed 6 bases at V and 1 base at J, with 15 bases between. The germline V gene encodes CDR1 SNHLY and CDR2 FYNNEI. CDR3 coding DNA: TGTGCCAGCAGGCCTGGGGGGTTCACGAACACTGAAGCTTTCTTT. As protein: CASRPGGFTNTEAFF.

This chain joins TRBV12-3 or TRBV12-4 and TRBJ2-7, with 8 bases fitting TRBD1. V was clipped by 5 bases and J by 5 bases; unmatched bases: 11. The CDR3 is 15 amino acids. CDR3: CASSPRTGIRDEQYF. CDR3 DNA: TGTGCCAGCAGTCCCCGGACAGGGATACGGGACGAGCAGTACTTC.

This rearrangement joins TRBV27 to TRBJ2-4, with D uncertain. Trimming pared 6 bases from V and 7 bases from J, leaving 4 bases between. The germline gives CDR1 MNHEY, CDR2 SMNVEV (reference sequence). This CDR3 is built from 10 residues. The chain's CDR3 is CASSPNIQYF. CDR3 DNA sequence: TGTGCCAGCAGCCCCAACATTCAGTACTTC.

The CDR3 protein is CASSSGTATDTQYF. Here the CDR3 DNA reads TGTGCCAGCAGCTCCGGGACAGCAACAGATACGCAGTATTTT. The chain couples TRBV7-9 to TRBJ2-3; 7 bases are shared with TRBD1. The germline gives CDR1 SEHNR, CDR2 FQNEAQ (reference sequence). With 4 bases clipped from V and 3 bases from J, the junction kept 4 bases outside the gene matches. This CDR3 is 14 amino acids long.

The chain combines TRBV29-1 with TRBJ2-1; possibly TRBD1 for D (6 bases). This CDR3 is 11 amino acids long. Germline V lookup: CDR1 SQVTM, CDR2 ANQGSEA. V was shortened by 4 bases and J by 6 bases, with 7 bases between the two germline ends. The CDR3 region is CSVGQVNEQFF. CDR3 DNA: TGCAGCGTTGGACAGGTCAATGAGCAGTTCTTC.

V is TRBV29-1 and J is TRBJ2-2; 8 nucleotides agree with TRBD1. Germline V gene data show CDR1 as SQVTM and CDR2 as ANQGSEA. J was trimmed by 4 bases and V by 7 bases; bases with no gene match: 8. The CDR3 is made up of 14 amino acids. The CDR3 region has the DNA TGCAGCGCCTCAAGACAGGGGAGCACCGGGGAGCTGTTTTTT. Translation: CSASRQGSTGELFF.

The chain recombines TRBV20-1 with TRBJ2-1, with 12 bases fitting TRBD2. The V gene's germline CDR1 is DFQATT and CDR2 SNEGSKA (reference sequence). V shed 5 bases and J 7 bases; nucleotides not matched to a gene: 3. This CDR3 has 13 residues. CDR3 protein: CSAASGGANEQFF. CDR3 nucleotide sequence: TGCAGTGCTGCTAGCGGGGGGGCTAATGAGCAGTTCTTC.

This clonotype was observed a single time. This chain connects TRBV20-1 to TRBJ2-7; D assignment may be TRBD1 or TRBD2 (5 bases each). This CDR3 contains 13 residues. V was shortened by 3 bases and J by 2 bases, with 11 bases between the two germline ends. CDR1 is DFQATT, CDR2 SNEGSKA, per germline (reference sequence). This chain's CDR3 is CSASGDRAYEQYF. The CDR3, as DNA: TGCAGTGCTAGTGGGGACCGAGCCTACGAGCAGTACTTC.

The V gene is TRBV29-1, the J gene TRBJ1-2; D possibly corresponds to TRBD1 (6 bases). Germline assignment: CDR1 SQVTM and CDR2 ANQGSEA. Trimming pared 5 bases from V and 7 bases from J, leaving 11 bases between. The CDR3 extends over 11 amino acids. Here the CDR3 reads CSVTGTGGYTF. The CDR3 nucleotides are TGCAGCGTTACAGGGACCGGTGGCTACACCTTC.

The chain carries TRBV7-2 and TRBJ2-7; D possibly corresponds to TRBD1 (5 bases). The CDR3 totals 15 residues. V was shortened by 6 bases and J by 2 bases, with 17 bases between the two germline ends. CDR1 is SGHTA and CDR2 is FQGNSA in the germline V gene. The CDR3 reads CASRPPSTGTYEQYF. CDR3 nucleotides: TGTGCCAGCAGACCGCCCTCAACAGGAACCTACGAGCAGTACTTC.

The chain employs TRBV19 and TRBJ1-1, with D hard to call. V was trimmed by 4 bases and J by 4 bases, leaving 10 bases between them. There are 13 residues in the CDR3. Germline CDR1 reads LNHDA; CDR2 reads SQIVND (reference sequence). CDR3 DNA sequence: TGTGCCAGTAGTAAGGACGCCCGCACTGAAGCTTTCTTT. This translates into CASSKDARTEAFF.

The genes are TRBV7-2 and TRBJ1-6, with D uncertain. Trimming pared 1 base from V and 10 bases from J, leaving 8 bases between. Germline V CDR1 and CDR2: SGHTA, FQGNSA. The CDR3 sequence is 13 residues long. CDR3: CASSLEPQSPLHF. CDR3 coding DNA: TGTGCCAGCAGCTTAGAACCACAATCACCCCTCCACTTT.

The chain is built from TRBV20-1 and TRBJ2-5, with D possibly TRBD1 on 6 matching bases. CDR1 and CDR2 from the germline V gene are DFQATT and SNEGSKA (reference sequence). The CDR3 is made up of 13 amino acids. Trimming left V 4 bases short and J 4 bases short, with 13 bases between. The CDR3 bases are TGCAGTGCTAAGGACAGCCTCCGAGAGACCCAGTACTTC. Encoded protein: CSAKDSLRETQYF.

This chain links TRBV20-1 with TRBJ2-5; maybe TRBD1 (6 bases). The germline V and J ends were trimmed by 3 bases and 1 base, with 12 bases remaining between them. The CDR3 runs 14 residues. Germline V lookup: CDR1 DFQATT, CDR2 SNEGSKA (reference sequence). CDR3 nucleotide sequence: TGCAGTGCTAGGGGCACAGGGATCCAAGAGACCCAGTACTTC. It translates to CSARGTGIQETQYF.

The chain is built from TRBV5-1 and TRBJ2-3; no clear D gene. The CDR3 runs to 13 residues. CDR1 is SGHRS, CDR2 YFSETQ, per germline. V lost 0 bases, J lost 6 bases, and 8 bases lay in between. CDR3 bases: TGCGCCAGCAGCTTGGGCAATGAGGATACGCAGTATTTT. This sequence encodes CASSLGNEDTQYF. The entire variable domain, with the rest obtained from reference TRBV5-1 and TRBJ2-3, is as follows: KAGVTQTPRYLIKTRGQQVTLSCSPISGHRSVSWYQQTPGQGLQFLFEYFSETQRNKGNFPGRFSGRQFSNSRSEMNVSTLELGDSALYLCASSLGNEDTQYFGPGTRLTVL.

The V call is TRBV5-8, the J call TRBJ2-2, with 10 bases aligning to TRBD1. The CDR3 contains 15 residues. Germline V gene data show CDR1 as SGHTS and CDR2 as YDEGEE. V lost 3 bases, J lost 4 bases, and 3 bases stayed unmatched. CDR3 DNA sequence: TGTGCCAGCAGCTCCTGGACAGGGGGCACCGGGGAGCTGTTTTTT. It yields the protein CASSSWTGGTGELFF.

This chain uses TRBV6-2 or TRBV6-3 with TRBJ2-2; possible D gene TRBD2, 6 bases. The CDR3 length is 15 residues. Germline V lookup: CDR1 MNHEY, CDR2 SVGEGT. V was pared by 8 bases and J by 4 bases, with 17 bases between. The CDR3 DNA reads TGTGCCAGCCAGAGGTTCGGGGGTACCACCGGGGAGCTGTTTTTT. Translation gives CASQRFGGTTGELFF.

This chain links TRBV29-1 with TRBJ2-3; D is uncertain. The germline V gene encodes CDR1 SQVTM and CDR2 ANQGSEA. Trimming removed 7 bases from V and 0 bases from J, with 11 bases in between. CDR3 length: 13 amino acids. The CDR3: CSGETRSTDTQYF. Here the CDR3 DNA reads TGCAGCGGGGAAACGCGGAGCACAGATACGCAGTATTTT.